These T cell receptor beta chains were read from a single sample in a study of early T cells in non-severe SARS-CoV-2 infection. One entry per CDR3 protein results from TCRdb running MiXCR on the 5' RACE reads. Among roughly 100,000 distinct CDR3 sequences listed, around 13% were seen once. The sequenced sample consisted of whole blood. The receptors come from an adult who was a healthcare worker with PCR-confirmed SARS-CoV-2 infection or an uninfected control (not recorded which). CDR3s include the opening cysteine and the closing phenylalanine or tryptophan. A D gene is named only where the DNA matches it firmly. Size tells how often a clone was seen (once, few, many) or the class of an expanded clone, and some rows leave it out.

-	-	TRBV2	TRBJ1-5	CASIREPGGAQHF	TGTGCCAGCATTCGAGAGCCCGGAGGGGCCCAGCATTTT
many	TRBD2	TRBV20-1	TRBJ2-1	CSAHGQTSGDHNEQFF	TGCAGTGCCCACGGACAGACTAGCGGAGACCACAATGAGCAGTTCTTC
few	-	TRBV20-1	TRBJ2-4	CSALQNIQYF	TGCAGTGCCCTGCAAAACATTCAGTACTTC
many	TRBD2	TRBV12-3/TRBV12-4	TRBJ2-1	CASSSLAGVNEQFF	TGTGCCAGCAGTTCTCTAGCGGGAGTCAATGAGCAGTTCTTC
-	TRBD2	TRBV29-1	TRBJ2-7	CSVGASGSHEQYF	TGCAGCGTTGGGGCTAGCGGGAGCCACGAGCAGTACTTC
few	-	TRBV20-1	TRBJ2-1	CSARRATRGTEQFF	TGCAGTGCTAGACGGGCTACCAGGGGCACTGAGCAGTTCTTC
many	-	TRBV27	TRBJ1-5	CASGRGMLGDQPQHF	TGTGCCAGCGGGAGGGGCATGCTAGGGGATCAGCCCCAGCATTTT
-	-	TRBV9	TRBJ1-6	CASSVEAANSPLHF	TGTGCCAGCAGCGTAGAGGCAGCTAATTCACCCCTCCACTTT
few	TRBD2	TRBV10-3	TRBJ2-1	CAISVTSGRANEQFF	TGTGCCATCAGTGTGACTAGCGGGAGGGCGAATGAGCAGTTCTTC
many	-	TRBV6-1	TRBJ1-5	CASSPNQPQHF	TGTGCCAGCAGCCCCAATCAGCCCCAGCATTTT
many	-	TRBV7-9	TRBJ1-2	CASSVTATGYTF	TGTGCCAGCAGCGTCACAGCTACCGGCTACACCTTC
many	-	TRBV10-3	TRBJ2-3	CAISDGGTDTQYF	TGTGCCATCAGTGATGGCGGCACAGATACGCAGTATTTT
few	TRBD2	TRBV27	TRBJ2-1	CASRGLVGEQFF	TGTGCCAGTAGGGGACTAGTAGGTGAGCAGTTCTTC
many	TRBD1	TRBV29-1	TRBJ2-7	CSVEGTGGRYEQYF	TGCAGCGTTGAAGGGACAGGGGGAAGGTACGAGCAGTACTTC
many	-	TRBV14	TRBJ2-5	CASSQVPLDTRETQYF	TGTGCCAGCAGCCAAGTGCCCCTCGACACGAGAGAGACCCAGTACTTC
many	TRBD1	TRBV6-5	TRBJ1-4	CASRSLGGAGEKLFF	TGTGCCAGCAGGTCACTAGGGGGCGCGGGTGAAAAACTGTTTTTT
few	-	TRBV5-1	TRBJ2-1	CASSLALREQFF	TGCGCCAGCAGCTTGGCCTTGCGGGAGCAGTTCTTC
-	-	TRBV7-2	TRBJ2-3	CASSLGFTDTQYF	TGTGCCAGCAGCTTAGGCTTCACAGATACGCAGTATTTT
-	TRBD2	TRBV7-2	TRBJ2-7	CASSPRAGGPYEQYF	TGTGCCAGCAGCCCCCGAGCGGGAGGGCCCTACGAGCAGTACTTC
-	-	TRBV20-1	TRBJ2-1	CSGASGNEQFF	TGCAGTGGAGCCAGTGGAAATGAGCAGTTCTTC
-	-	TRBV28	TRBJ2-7	CASSFMAPDGEQYF	TGTGCCAGCAGTTTTATGGCACCCGATGGGGAGCAGTACTTC
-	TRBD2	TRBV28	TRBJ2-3	CASSVTSGRRTDTQYF	TGTGCCAGCAGTGTGACTAGCGGGAGGAGGACAGATACGCAGTATTTT
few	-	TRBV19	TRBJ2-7	CASSIDLVASYEQYF	TGTGCCAGTAGTATAGATCTTGTAGCGTCCTACGAGCAGTACTTC
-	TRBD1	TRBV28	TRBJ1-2	CASTYRGSGYTF	TGTGCCTCTACGTACAGGGGTTCTGGCTACACCTTC
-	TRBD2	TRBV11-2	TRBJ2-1	CASNPGLAGNEQFF	TGTGCCAGCAACCCGGGACTAGCTGGGAATGAGCAGTTCTTC
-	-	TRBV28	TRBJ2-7	CASSSPNQQGVTF	TGTGCCAGCAGTTCCCCGAACCAACAGGGAGTGACTTTC
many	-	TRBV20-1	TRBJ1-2	CSAGRGNYGYTF	TGCAGTGCCGGACGGGGAAACTATGGCTACACCTTC
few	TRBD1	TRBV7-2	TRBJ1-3	CASSPDRGEGNTIYF	TGTGCCAGCAGCCCGGACAGGGGCGAAGGAAACACCATATATTTT
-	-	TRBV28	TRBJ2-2	CASSLQGQELFF	TGTGCCAGCAGTTTGCAGGGACAGGAGCTGTTTTTT
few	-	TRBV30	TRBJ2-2	CAWIRGNTGELFF	TGTGCCTGGATTAGGGGGAACACCGGGGAGCTGTTTTTT
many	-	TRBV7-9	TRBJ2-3	CASSRLDLEPTDTQYF	TGTGCCAGCAGCCGACTCGACCTGGAACCCACAGATACGCAGTATTTT
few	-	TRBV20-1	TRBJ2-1	CSAPKGPYNEQFF	TGCAGTGCCCCCAAAGGACCCTACAATGAGCAGTTCTTC
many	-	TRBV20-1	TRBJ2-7	CSARGRVSYEQYF	TGCAGTGCTAGAGGCCGGGTATCCTACGAGCAGTACTTC
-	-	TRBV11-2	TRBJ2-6	CASSLGAGTPDSGANVLTF	TGTGCCAGCAGCCTAGGCGCCGGGACCCCGGACTCTGGGGCCAACGTCCTGACTTTC
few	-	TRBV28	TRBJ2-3	CASNPGRLDTQYF	TGTGCCAGCAATCCGGGACGGTTGGATACGCAGTATTTT
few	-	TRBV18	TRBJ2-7	CASSPGALGQYF	TGTGCCAGCTCACCAGGAGCCCTAGGGCAGTACTTC
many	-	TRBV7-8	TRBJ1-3	CASSSGTEISGNTIYF	TGTGCCAGCAGCTCCGGGACCGAAATCTCTGGAAACACCATATATTTT
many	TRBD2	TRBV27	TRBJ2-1	CASGTRENNEQFF	TGTGCCAGCGGGACTAGAGAAAACAATGAGCAGTTCTTC
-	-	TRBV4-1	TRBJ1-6	CASSQGGGYSPLHF	TGCGCCAGCAGCCAAGGCGGAGGGTATTCACCCCTCCACTTT
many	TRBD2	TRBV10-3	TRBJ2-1	CAFARTSGRSDEQFF	TGTGCCTTCGCCCGGACTAGCGGGAGATCTGATGAGCAGTTCTTC
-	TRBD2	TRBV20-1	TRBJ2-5	CSARSITSEQETQYF	TGCAGTGCTAGATCCATAACTAGCGAGCAAGAGACCCAGTACTTC
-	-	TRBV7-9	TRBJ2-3	CASSFKRLTDTQYF	TGTGCCAGCAGTTTTAAGCGGCTCACAGATACGCAGTATTTT
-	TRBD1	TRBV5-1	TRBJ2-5	CASRYRTGAETQYF	TGCGCCAGCAGATATCGGACAGGGGCCGAGACCCAGTACTTC
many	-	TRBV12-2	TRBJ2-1	CASRLEAMVPSGFPSPNEQFF	TGTGCAAGTCGCTTAGAAGCTATGGTTCCTAGCGGGTTTCCCTCGCCCAATGAGCAGTTCTTC
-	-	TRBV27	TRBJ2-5	CASRGLETQYF	TGTGCCAGCCGGGGGCTAGAGACCCAGTACTTC
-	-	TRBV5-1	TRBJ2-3	CASSLAGPRTDTQYF	TGCGCCAGCAGCTTGGCGGGACCGCGCACAGATACGCAGTATTTT
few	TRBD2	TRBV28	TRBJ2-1	CASNLGLGSGSSYNEQFF	TGTGCCAGCAACCTAGGGCTGGGGAGCGGGAGCTCCTACAATGAGCAGTTCTTC
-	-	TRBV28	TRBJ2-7	CASSTGTLYEQYF	TGTGCCAGCAGTACCGGGACACTGTACGAGCAGTACTTC
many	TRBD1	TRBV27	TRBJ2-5	CASSLNRGQGETQYF	TGTGCCAGCAGTTTAAATCGGGGACAGGGGGAGACCCAGTACTTC
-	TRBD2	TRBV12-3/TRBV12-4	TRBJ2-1	CASRGPGLPYNEQFF	TGTGCCAGCAGAGGCCCGGGACTACCTTACAATGAGCAGTTCTTC
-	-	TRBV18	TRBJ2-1	CASSPPGTGPMNNEQFF	TGTGCCAGCTCACCACCGGGGACGGGGCCGATGAACAATGAGCAGTTCTTC
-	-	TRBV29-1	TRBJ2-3	CSVRWRPSDTQYF	TGCAGCGTTCGGTGGAGGCCTAGTGATACGCAGTATTTT